The clone carrying this TCR beta chain was recorded a few times. Via MiXCR, TCRdb re-called the 5' RACE reads, giving one row per CDR3 protein. The profile shows approximately 52,000 distinct CDR3 sequences, over 12% of them singletons. The CDR3 is 21 residues long. CDR1 is SGHTA, CDR2 FQGNSA, per germline. The junction had 19 bases not matched to a gene; V was cut back by 5 bases and J by 1 base. The sample originates from a study of T cells of healthy individuals. The chain links TRBV7-2 to TRBJ1-6; 8 positions match TRBD1. The source is a human donor in good health. The CDR3 spells CASSRRRGTGQIGSYNSPLHF. CDR3 coding DNA: TGTGCCAGCAGCCGCCGTAGAGGGACAGGCCAAATTGGGTCCTATAATTCACCCCTCCACTTT.